The present T cell receptor beta chain was sequenced within a study of blood T cell repertoires in COVID-19 (dated by TCRdb to about 2020). Concerning the study at large: Samples from collaborators originated in the United States, Italy and Spain and spanned both the acute and convalescent phases of COVID-19. The prospective study material was composed of cDNA or gDNA derived from T cells, B-cell-depleted T cells, or PBMCs. The dataset comprised deeply sampled blood TCRbeta repertoires from subjects exposed to, actively infected with, or recovered from COVID-19. The repertoires were made available in a free public database intended to serve as a resource for research on the immune response to SARS-CoV-2. Samples came from the ongoing ImmuneRACE study (first 160 participants) plus 1,254 subjects from 6 global collaborators. Nearly every sample came with metadata listing a de-identified subject ID, COVID-19 status, age in years and sex. Where available, HLA class I and class II types were obtained from metadata supplied by the sample provider rather than from assay-based typing. The investigation overall reported the following: How much clinical and demographic metadata was included differed by source and by participant, and the metadata was provided uncurated.

About this clone: Its antigen specificity is not known. Base qualities are not provided; no much larger clone lies one nucleotide away.

Participants in the prospective study were enrolled through a virtual design, were aged roughly 18 to 95 years, and lived in some 24 United States geographic areas. In the prospective study, cohorts were assigned on the basis of participant-reported clinical history obtained from a screening survey and a study questionnaire. Recovered participants in ImmuneRACE Cohort 3 were defined as having two consecutive negative NP/OP PCR tests, clearance from a healthcare professional, or resolution of symptoms. In the prospective study, mobile phlebotomists collected whole blood, serum and a nasopharyngeal or oropharyngeal swab from each participant. Participants in the prospective study had the option to provide additional blood draws and questionnaires over a 2-month period. Before DNA extraction, prospective study blood samples were shipped either frozen or at room temperature. The immunoSEQ Assay, a bias-controlled multiplex PCR, was used to amplify TCRbeta CDR3 regions from genomic DNA. The source study handled its data this way. Within the assay, amplification of reference gene primers was used to estimate how many nucleated cells each sample contained. To quantify the absolute abundance of each unique TCRbeta CDR3 rearrangement, sequence reads were collapsed and filtered. For each sample, productive Simpson clonality was calculated as the square root of Simpson's diversity index over productive rearrangements. TCRdb stores this immuneACCESS table with in-frame sequences only. Part of the clones is absent; in the studies checked, under half of the shortfall reflects unresolved V genes, and no reason is known for the rest. The V and J calls and clone size are taken from that table; D and trimming were inferred from the DNA. Here the sample has some 160,000 clones; approximately 90% occur a single time. Approximately 6.6% of the sample belongs to the ten largest clones.

The CDR3, from cysteine to phenylalanine, totals 15 residues. Of the read, only the CDR3 DNA is kept; its 45 bases are in frame from base 1. For CDR1 and CDR2, the germline V gene lists SGHDT and YYEEEE. Trimming costs V 1 base and J 1 base, and their ends lie 11 bases apart. The chain is assembled from TRBV5-6 and TRBJ1-2; the D segment cannot be called with confidence. Sequences were obtained from PBMCs or T cells enriched from blood (not recorded which). The receptor was isolated from a woman in her forties or fifties who had recovered from COVID-19. CDR3 loop: CASSLNLLSNYGYTF. The nucleotide sequence is given as TGTGCCAGCAGCTTGAACCTCCTAAGTAACTATGGCTACACCTTC.